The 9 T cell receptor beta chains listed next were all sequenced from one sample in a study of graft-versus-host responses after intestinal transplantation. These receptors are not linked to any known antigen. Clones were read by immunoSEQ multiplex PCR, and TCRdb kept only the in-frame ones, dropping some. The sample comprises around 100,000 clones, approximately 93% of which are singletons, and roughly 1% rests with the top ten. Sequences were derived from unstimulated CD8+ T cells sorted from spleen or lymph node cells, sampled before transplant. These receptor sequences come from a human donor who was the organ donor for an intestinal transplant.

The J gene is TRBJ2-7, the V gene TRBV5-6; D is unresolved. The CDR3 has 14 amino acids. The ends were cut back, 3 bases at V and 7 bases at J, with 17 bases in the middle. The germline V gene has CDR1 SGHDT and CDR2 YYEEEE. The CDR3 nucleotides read TGTGCCAGCAGCTCCGCTGTAAGGGTCGAAGAGCAGTACTTC. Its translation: CASSSAVRVEEQYF.

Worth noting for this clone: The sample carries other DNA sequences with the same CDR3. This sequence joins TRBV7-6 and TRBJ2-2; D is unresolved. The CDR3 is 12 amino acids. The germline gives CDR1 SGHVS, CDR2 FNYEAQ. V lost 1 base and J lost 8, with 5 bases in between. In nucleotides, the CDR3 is TGTGCCAGCAGCTTAGTGTCAGGGGAGCTGTTTTTT. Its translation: CASSLVSGELFF. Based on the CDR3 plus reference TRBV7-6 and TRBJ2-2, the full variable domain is GAGVSQSPRYKVTKRGQDVALRCDPISGHVSLYWYRQALGQGPEFLTYFNYEAQQDKSGLPNDRFSAERPEGSISTLTIQRTEQRDSAMYRCASSLVSGELFFGEGSRLTVL.

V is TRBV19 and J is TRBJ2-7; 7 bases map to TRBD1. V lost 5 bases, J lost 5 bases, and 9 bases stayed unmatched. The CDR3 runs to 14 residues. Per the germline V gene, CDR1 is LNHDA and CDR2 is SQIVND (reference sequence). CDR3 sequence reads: CASSGPPDRDEQYF. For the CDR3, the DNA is TGTGCCAGTAGTGGGCCCCCTGACAGGGACGAGCAGTACTTC.

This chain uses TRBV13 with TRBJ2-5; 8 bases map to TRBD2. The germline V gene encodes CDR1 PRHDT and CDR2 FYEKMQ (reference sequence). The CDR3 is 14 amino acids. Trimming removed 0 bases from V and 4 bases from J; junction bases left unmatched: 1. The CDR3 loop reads CASSLGSGRETQYF. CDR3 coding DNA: TGTGCCAGCAGCTTAGGCAGCGGGAGAGAGACCCAGTACTTC.

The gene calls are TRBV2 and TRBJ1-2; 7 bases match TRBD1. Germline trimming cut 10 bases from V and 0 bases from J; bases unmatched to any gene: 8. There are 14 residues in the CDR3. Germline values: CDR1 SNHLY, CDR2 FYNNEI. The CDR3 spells CATSRDSSNYGYTF. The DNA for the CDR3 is TGTGCCACCTCCCGGGACAGTTCTAACTATGGCTACACCTTC.

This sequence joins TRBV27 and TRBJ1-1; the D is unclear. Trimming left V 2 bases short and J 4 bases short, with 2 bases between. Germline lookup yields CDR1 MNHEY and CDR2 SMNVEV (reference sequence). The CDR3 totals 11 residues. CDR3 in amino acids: CASSLSTEAFF. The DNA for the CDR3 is TGTGCCAGCAGTTTAAGCACTGAAGCTTTCTTT.

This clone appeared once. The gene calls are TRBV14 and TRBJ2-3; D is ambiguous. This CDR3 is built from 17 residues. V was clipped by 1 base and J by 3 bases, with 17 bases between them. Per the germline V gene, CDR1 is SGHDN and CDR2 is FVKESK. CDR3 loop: CASSQGGEGWTTDTQYF. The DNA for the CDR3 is TGTGCCAGCAGCCAAGGGGGTGAAGGGTGGACGACAGATACGCAGTATTTT.

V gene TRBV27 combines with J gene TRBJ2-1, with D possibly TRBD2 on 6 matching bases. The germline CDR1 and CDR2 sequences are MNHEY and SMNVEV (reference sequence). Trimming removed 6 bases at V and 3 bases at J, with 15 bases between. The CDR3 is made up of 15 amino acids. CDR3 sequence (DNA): TGTGCCAGCAGCCTGGGTAGCGGCGTCTACAATGAGCAGTTCTTC. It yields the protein CASSLGSGVYNEQFF.

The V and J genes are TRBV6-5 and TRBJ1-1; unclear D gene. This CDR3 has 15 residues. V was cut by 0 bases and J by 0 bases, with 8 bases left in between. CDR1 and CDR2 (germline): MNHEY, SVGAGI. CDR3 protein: CASSYSAGLNTEAFF. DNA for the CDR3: TGTGCCAGCAGTTACTCTGCAGGATTGAACACTGAAGCTTTCTTT.